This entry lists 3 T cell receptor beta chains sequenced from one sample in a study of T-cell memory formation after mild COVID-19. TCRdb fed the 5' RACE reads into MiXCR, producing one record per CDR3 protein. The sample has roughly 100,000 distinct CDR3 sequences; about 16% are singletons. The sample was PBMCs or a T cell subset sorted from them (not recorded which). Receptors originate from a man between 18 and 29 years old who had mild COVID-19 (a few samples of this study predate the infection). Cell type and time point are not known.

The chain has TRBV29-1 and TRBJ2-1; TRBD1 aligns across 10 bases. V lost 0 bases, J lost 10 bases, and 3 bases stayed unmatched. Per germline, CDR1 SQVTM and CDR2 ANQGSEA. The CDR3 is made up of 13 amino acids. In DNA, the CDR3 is TGCAGCGTTGAAGAAGGGACAGGGGTCGAGCAGTTCTTC. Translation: CSVEEGTGVEQFF.

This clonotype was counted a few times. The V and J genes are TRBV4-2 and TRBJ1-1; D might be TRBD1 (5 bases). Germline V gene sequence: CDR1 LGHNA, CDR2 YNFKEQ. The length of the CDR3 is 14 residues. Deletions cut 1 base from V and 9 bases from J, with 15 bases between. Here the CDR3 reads CASSQAGTSVQAFF. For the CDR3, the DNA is TGTGCCAGCAGCCAAGCTGGGACCTCAGTCCAAGCTTTCTTT.

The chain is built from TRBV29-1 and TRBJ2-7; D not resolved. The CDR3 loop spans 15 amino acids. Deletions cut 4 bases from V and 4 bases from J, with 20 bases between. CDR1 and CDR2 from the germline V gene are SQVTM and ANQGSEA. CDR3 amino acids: CSVVMSSHGLYEQYF. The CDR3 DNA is TGCAGCGTTGTTATGTCGTCCCACGGTCTTTACGAGCAGTACTTC.